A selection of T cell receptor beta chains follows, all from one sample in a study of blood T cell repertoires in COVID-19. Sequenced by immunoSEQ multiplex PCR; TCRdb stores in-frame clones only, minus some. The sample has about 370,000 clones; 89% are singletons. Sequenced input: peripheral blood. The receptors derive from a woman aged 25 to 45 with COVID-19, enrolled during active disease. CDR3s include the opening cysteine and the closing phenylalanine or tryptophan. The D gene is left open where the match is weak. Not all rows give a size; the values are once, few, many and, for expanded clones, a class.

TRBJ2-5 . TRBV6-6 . TGTGCCAGCCTGTCCGGACTCGACGAAGGAGAGACCCAGTACTTC CASLSGLDEGETQYF
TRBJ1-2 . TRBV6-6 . TGTGCCAGCACTGCAGGAATCGCTGGCTACACCTTC CASTAGIAGYTF
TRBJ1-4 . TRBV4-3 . TGCGCCAGCAGCCAAGTAAGGGGGAGTCAACTGTTTTTT CASSQVRGSQLFF
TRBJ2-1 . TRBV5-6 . TGTGCCAGCAGCGTCGACAGGAGCTCCTACAATGAGCAGTTCTTC CASSVDRSSYNEQFF
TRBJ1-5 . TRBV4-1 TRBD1 TGCGCCAGCAGCCACACTACAGGGGCGCAGCATTTT CASSHTTGAQHF
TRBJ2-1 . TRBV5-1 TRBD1 TGCGCCAGCAGCTTGGACCCGGACAGGGGCAATGAGCAGTTCTTC CASSLDPDRGNEQFF
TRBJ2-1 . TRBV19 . TGTGCCAGTATATCCCGCGGGGGCCGGCCCAATGAGCAGTTCTTC CASISRGGRPNEQFF
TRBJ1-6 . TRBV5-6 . TGTGCCAGCAGCTTGTTTTCAGGGAGGTCACCCCTCCACTTT CASSLFSGRSPLHF
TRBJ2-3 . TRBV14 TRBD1 TGTGCCAGCAGCCAAGCGGGGACAGTGGCGCAGTATTTT CASSQAGTVAQYF
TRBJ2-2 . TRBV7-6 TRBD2 TGTGCCAGCACCAAGGAGCTAGCGGGCCAAAACACCGGGGAGCTGTTTTTT CASTKELAGQNTGELFF
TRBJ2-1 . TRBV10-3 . TGTGCCATCAGTGGGGCTCTAGGGGTCGGTGAGCAGTTCTTC CAISGALGVGEQFF
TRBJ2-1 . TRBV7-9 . TGTGCCAGCAGCTTAAGCGCCGCTGAGCAGTTCTTC CASSLSAAEQFF
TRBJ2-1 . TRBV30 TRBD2 TGTGCCCATAGCGGGACAAATTCCTACAATGAGCAGTTCTTC CAHSGTNSYNEQFF
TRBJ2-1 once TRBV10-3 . TGTGCCATCAGTGACGGCCGGGGTAATGAGCAGTTCTTC CAISDGRGNEQFF
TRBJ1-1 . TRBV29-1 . TGCAGCGTCCGGGCAGGGGCCACTGAAGCTTTCTTT CSVRAGATEAFF
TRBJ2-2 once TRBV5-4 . TGTGCCAGCAGGTACTCTGGGGCCGCGAACACCGGGGAGCTGTTTTTT CASRYSGAANTGELFF
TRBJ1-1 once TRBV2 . TGTGCCAGCAGAGCTGGACAAGTTACCGAAGCTTTCTTT CASRAGQVTEAFF
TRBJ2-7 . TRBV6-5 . TGTGCCAGCAGTTACTCGGAGAGGAGCTCCTACGAGCAGTACTTC CASSYSERSSYEQYF
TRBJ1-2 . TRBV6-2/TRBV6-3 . TGTGCCAGCAGTTACTCAGGGGACTACACCTTC CASSYSGDYTF
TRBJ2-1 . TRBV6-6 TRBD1 TGTGCCAGCAGTTACAGGGGACAGGCGAAAAAGGGGCAGTTCTTC CASSYRGQAKKGQFF
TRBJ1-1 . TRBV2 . TGTGCCAGCAGGACAAGACAGGTCGCTACCACTGAAGCTTTCTTT CASRTRQVATTEAFF
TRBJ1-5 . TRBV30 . TGTGCCTGGAGTGCGGGGTATGGCAATCAGCCCCAGCATTTT CAWSAGYGNQPQHF
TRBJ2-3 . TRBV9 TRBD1 TGTGCCAGCAGCCAGGGGGATAACCCAGATACGCAGTATTTT CASSQGDNPDTQYF
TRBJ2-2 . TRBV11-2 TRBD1 TGTGCCAGCAGCTTAGAGAGGGGGCGGACCGGGGAGCTGTTTTTT CASSLERGRTGELFF
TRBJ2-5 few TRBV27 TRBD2 TGTGCCAGCACTCCCGCGGGGGGCCGGGAGACCCAGTACTTC CASTPAGGRETQYF
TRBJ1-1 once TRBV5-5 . TGTGCCAGCAGCTTGGGAGGAGGAGGAGGGAACACTGAAGCTTTCTTT CASSLGGGGGNTEAFF
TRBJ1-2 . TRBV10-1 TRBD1 TGCGCCAGCAGTGACTCGACAGGGTACTATGGCTACACCTTC CASSDSTGYYGYTF
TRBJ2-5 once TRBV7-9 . TGTGCCAGCAGCTTATTAAAGCAACGCCTACAAGAGACCCAGTACTTC CASSLLKQRLQETQYF
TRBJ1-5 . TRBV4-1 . TGCGCCAGCAGCCAAGTGGCCGGGAGGGGAATCGGGCAGCCCCAGCATTTT CASSQVAGRGIGQPQHF